A single sample gave rise to the 29 T cell receptor beta chains below, sequenced in a study of T cells in Graves' hyperthyroidism and ophthalmopathy. TCR beta CDR3 sequences were amplified from RNA transcripts. Researchers ran a first-round RT-PCR on the TCR CDR3 using the HTBI primer set. Each CDR3 protein gets one entry after TCRdb re-called the multiplex PCR reads with MiXCR. The sample has around 300,000 distinct CDR3 sequences, 20% to 25% seen once. The specimen was blood. These TCRs come from a man between 40 and 49 years old with Graves' hyperthyroidism that later progressed to Graves' ophthalmopathy.

Many counts were recorded for this clonotype. The chain links TRBV5-1 to TRBJ2-2, with D perhaps given as TRBD1 or TRBD2 (5 bases each). CDR3 length equals 14 residues. CDR1 is SGHRS and CDR2 is YFSETQ in the germline V gene. The germline V and J ends were trimmed by 7 bases and 1 base, with 11 bases remaining between them. CDR3 nucleotide sequence: TGCGCCAGCGGGGGACCGTTGAACACCGGGGAGCTGTTTTTT. Its translation: CASGGPLNTGELFF.

This clonotype was recorded many times. J is TRBJ1-6 and V is TRBV28; 7 bases are a match to TRBD1. Germline V gene data show CDR1 as MDHEN and CDR2 as SYDVKM. Unmatched junction bases numbered 5, after V lost 6 bases and J lost 6 bases. This CDR3 region has 14 residues. The CDR3 nucleotides read TGTGCCAGCAGGCCCGGGACAGTTAATTCACCCCTCCACTTT. It yields the protein CASRPGTVNSPLHF.

This clonotype was seen at least ten times. V is TRBV6-1 and J is TRBJ2-7; 8 nucleotides line up with TRBD1. CDR1 and CDR2 from the germline V gene are MNHNS and SASEGT. The V gene end was trimmed by 3 bases and the J gene end by 3 bases; junction bases not matched to a gene: 7. There are 15 residues in the CDR3. CDR3 bases: TGTGCCAGCAGTGAGAACCAGGGGGCAAGCTACGAGCAGTACTTC. This gives the protein CASSENQGASYEQYF.

This clonotype appeared many times. The V call is TRBV30, the J call TRBJ2-7, with TRBD2 matching 14 bases. Germline V CDR1 and CDR2: GTSNPN, SVGIG (reference sequence). This CDR3 spans 16 amino acids. V was clipped by 3 bases and J by 5 bases; unmatched bases: 9. CDR3: CAWSDPGLAGGHEQYF. DNA for the CDR3: TGTGCCTGGAGCGATCCTGGACTAGCGGGAGGCCACGAGCAGTACTTC. Full variable domain (outside the CDR3, taken from reference TRBV30 and TRBJ2-7): SQTIHQWPATLVQPVGSPLSLECTVEGTSNPNLYWYRQAAGRGLQLLFYSVGIGQISSEVPQNLSASRPQDRQFILSSKKLLLSDSGFYLCAWSDPGLAGGHEQYFGPGTRLTVT.

This rearrangement joins TRBV28 to TRBJ2-7; 9 nucleotides line up with TRBD1. Germline lookup yields CDR1 MDHEN and CDR2 SYDVKM. The CDR3 length is 11 residues. V shed 11 bases and J 5 bases; nucleotides not matched to a gene: 4. The CDR3 reads CACTGGNEQYF. Written as DNA, the CDR3 is TGTGCCTGTACAGGGGGCAACGAGCAGTACTTC.

In its sample, this clonotype was seen many times. With a much larger clone just one base away, this may be a read error. V is TRBV11-2 and J is TRBJ1-2, with TRBD1 as a possible D gene (6 bases). V was cut by 4 bases and J by 6 bases, with 12 bases left in between. Germline V gene lookup returns CDR1 SGHAT and CDR2 FQNNGV. The CDR3 is 13 amino acids. The CDR3 DNA reads as TGTGCCAGCAGCTCTTGGGGGCTAGATGGCTACACCTTC. This codes for CASSSWGLDGYTF.

This clonotype was recorded many times. The chain carries TRBV11-1 and TRBJ2-6; D not resolved. The V gene's germline CDR1 is SGHAT and CDR2 FQDESV (reference sequence). CDR3 length: 19 amino acids. V was trimmed by 1 base and J by 2 bases, leaving 18 bases between them. CDR3 in amino acids: CASSLGVFAVRPGANVLTF. The CDR3 DNA follows: TGTGCCAGCAGCTTAGGCGTTTTTGCAGTTAGGCCTGGGGCCAACGTCCTGACTTTC.

This clonotype was detected ten times or more. The chain joins TRBV12-3 or TRBV12-4 to TRBJ1-1; D not resolved. This CDR3 region has 15 residues. Trimming removed 4 bases at V and 1 base at J, with 13 bases between. CDR3 sequence (DNA): TGTGCCAGCAGTTCCATGGACCTTTCGAACACTGAAGCTTTCTTT. Its translation: CASSSMDLSNTEAFF.

The rearrangement uses TRBV28 and TRBJ2-7; D is possibly TRBD1 or TRBD2 (5 bases each). V lost 9 bases to trimming and J lost 2 bases, with 11 bases between them. The CDR3 has 12 amino acids. In germline, CDR1 is MDHEN, CDR2 SYDVKM. CDR3 nucleotides: TGTGCCAGTACCGGGACCACCTACGAGCAGTACTTC. Translation: CASTGTTYEQYF.

The chain combines TRBV15 with TRBJ1-2, with 9 nucleotides matching TRBD1. CDR1 and CDR2 from the germline V gene are LNHNV and YYDKDF (reference sequence). The V gene end was trimmed by 1 base and the J gene end by 4 bases; junction bases not matched to a gene: 25. This CDR3 has 22 amino acids. The CDR3 spells CATSRGLTPRRGIQGAIYGYTF. The CDR3 nucleotides read TGTGCCACCAGCAGAGGACTCACCCCCCGTCGGGGCATACAGGGGGCGATCTATGGCTACACCTTC. The whole variable domain, remainder taken from reference TRBV15 and TRBJ1-2, is DAMVIQNPRYQVTQFGKPVTLSCSQTLNHNVMYWYQQKSSQAPKLLFHYYDKDFNNEADTPDNFQSRRPNTSFCFLDIRSPGLGDTAMYLCATSRGLTPRRGIQGAIYGYTFGSGTRLTVV.

In its sample, this clonotype was seen many times. The chain combines TRBV30 with TRBJ2-7; TRBD1 matches 9 bases. The germline V gene has CDR1 GTSNPN and CDR2 SVGIG (reference sequence). The V and J ends lost 4 bases and 7 bases, in that order; junction bases with no gene match: 11. The CDR3 covers 14 residues. The CDR3 DNA is TGTGCCTGGATGTCAGGACAGGGGTTGGAGGAGCAGTACTTC. Encoded protein: CAWMSGQGLEEQYF.

The J gene is TRBJ1-1, the V gene TRBV10-2; D possibly corresponds to TRBD1 (6 bases). Trimming shortened V by 6 bases and J by 1 base, and 12 bases separated the two germline ends. From germline, CDR1 is WSHSY and CDR2 SAAADI. This CDR3 has 14 amino acids. The CDR3 spells CASRDPGANTEAFF. The DNA of the CDR3 is TGCGCCAGCAGGGACCCGGGGGCGAACACTGAAGCTTTCTTT.

CDR3 nucleotide sequence: TGTGCCAGCAGCACAGACGGACTGACCCAAGAGACCCAGTACTTC. Its protein is CASSTDGLTQETQYF. The rearrangement uses TRBV7-8 and TRBJ2-5; D is perhaps TRBD2 (5 bases). The germline V and J ends were trimmed by 5 bases and 1 base, with 14 bases remaining between them. CDR3 length: 15 amino acids. Germline V gene sequence: CDR1 SGHVS, CDR2 FQNEAQ.

Only one count was recorded for this clonotype. This chain joins TRBV4-2 and TRBJ2-7; D is unresolved. Germline assignment: CDR1 LGHNA and CDR2 YNFKEQ. Trimming shortened V by 1 base and J by 0 bases, and 7 bases separated the two germline ends. The CDR3 contains 14 residues. This CDR3 reads CASSQGVDSYEQYF. CDR3 nucleotides: TGTGCCAGCAGCCAAGGTGTGGACTCCTACGAGCAGTACTTC.

This clonotype was counted many times. The rearrangement links TRBV6-2 or TRBV6-3 to TRBJ1-2; D is possibly TRBD1 (5 bases). In germline, CDR1 is MNHEY, CDR2 SVGEGT. Deletions cut 5 bases from V and 2 bases from J, with 12 bases between. The length of the CDR3 is 14 residues. The CDR3 sequence: CASSKLDSNYGYTF. CDR3 sequence (DNA): TGTGCCAGCAGTAAACTCGACAGCAACTATGGCTACACCTTC.

This clonotype was recorded at least ten times. The rearrangement joins TRBV20-1 to TRBJ1-2; D call uncertain. Deletions cut 1 base from V and 1 base from J, with 16 bases between. Per germline, CDR1 DFQATT and CDR2 SNEGSKA (reference sequence). The CDR3 covers 16 residues. The CDR3 bases are TGCAGTGCTAGAGTTCAAGGCTCGCAGCTTAACTATGGCTACACCTTC. Amino acid sequence: CSARVQGSQLNYGYTF.

This clonotype was detected many times. V and J are TRBV29-1 and TRBJ2-2; D is possibly TRBD2 (5 bases). The CDR3 is 15 residues long. Per the germline V gene, CDR1 is SQVTM and CDR2 is ANQGSEA. Trimming took 7 bases from V and 1 from J, leaving 16 bases between them. CDR3 residues: CSAKTPGRNTGELFF. CDR3 DNA: TGCAGCGCCAAAACACCGGGGAGGAACACCGGGGAGCTGTTTTTT.

At least ten counts were recorded for this clonotype. The CDR3 DNA is TGTGCCAGCAGCTCGGGTAGCGGGCCCAAAGAGACCCAGTACTTC. Amino acids: CASSSGSGPKETQYF. The V call is TRBV5-8, the J call TRBJ2-5; 7 bases map to TRBD2. Per germline, CDR1 SGHTS and CDR2 YDEGEE. V lost 3 bases to trimming and J lost 3 bases; unmatched junction nucleotides: 8. This CDR3 contains 15 residues.

This clonotype was picked up many times. V usage is TRBV6-5 and J usage is TRBJ1-1; 9 positions agree with TRBD1. CDR3 size: 14 residues. V lost 5 bases and J lost 0; bases outside the gene matches: 1. The germline CDR1 and CDR2 sequences are MNHEY and SVGAGI. CDR3 nucleotide sequence: TGTGCCAGCAGTCGGACAGGGGTGAACACTGAAGCTTTCTTT. Its translation: CASSRTGVNTEAFF.

This clonotype showed up many times. The chain uses TRBV6-5 and TRBJ1-2; no definite D call. In germline, CDR1 is MNHEY, CDR2 SVGAGI. The CDR3 has 15 residues. The V end lost 7 bases, the J end lost 3 bases, and 18 bases lay between the germline ends. The CDR3 sequence is CASKGGPSGYYGYTF. The DNA of the CDR3 is TGTGCCAGCAAGGGAGGACCATCTGGGTACTATGGCTACACCTTC.

Ten or more counts support this clonotype. The V call is TRBV20-1, the J call TRBJ2-7; D is uncertain. V was shortened by 7 bases and J by 1 base, with 14 bases between the two germline ends. This CDR3 has 13 amino acids. Looked up from germline, CDR1 is DFQATT and CDR2 is SNEGSKA (reference sequence). The CDR3 DNA reads as TGCAGTGTTCGAGCCTTGGATTCCTACGAGCAGTACTTC. It codes for CSVRALDSYEQYF.

This clonotype was seen only a few times. The chain is built from TRBV20-1 and TRBJ1-5; D is ambiguous. This CDR3 contains 14 residues. Trimming left V 0 bases short and J 0 bases short, with 6 bases between. CDR1 is DFQATT and CDR2 is SNEGSKA in the germline V gene (reference sequence). The CDR3 here is CSARDSDSNQPQHF. As DNA, the CDR3 is TGCAGTGCTAGAGATTCGGATAGCAATCAGCCCCAGCATTTT.

In this sample, this clonotype turned up many times. V gene TRBV28 combines with J gene TRBJ2-5, with D possibly matching TRBD1 (5 bases). Trimming took off 4 bases at V and 4 bases at J, with 13 bases between the two ends. CDR1 is MDHEN, CDR2 SYDVKM, per germline. The CDR3 runs to 14 residues. CDR3 loop: CASSSQGLRETQYF. DNA of the CDR3: TGTGCCAGCAGTTCCCAGGGATTGCGAGAGACCCAGTACTTC.

This rearrangement joins TRBV6-1 to TRBJ1-1; D is perhaps TRBD1 (5 bases). The V gene lost 5 bases and the J gene lost 1 base, with 17 bases spanning the gap. The CDR3 consists of 16 residues. Germline lookup yields CDR1 MNHNS and CDR2 SASEGT. CDR3 DNA sequence: TGTGCCAGCAGTACAACCTCCCGACAGACGAACACTGAAGCTTTCTTT. Protein: CASSTTSRQTNTEAFF.

This clonotype was seen a few times. V gene TRBV3-1 combines with J gene TRBJ2-7, with 11 bases identical to TRBD2. Germline CDR1 reads LGHDT; CDR2 reads YNNKEL (reference sequence). The CDR3 length is 15 residues. With 2 bases clipped from V and 7 bases from J, the junction kept 7 bases outside the gene matches. The CDR3 nucleotides are TGTGCCAGCAGCCAAACGACTAGCGGGGCAACAGAGCAGTACTTC. Translated: CASSQTTSGATEQYF.

This clonotype has at least ten counts. The CDR3 spells CSAREVAGGGEQYF. The CDR3 DNA follows: TGCAGTGCTAGAGAGGTAGCGGGAGGGGGGGAGCAGTACTTC. The rearrangement links TRBV20-1 to TRBJ2-7; TRBD2 matches 11 bases. V was clipped by 0 bases and J by 7 bases; unmatched bases: 5. CDR1 and CDR2 (germline): DFQATT, SNEGSKA (reference sequence). This CDR3 comprises 14 residues.

This clonotype was recorded at least ten times. The rearrangement links TRBV4-1 to TRBJ1-2; the D is unclear. V lost 1 base, J lost 8 bases, and 20 bases lay in between. Germline-derived CDR1 and CDR2 are MGHRA and YSYEKL. The length of the CDR3 is 16 residues. CDR3 DNA: TGCGCCAGCAGCCAAGGGTCGGACGGCAGGATGAGAGGCTACACCTTC. This sequence encodes CASSQGSDGRMRGYTF.

V and J are TRBV11-1 and TRBJ2-5, with D possibly being TRBD1 or TRBD2 (5 bases each). Trimming pared 1 base from V and 5 bases from J, leaving 20 bases between. Germline CDR1 reads SGHAT; CDR2 reads FQDESV (reference sequence). CDR3 length: 17 amino acids. CDR3 sequence: CASSLVGTYSGLETQYF. The CDR3 region has the DNA TGTGCCAGCAGCTTAGTGGGGACCTACTCCGGTTTGGAGACCCAGTACTTC.

The chain joins TRBV6-4 to TRBJ1-2, with D possibly matching TRBD1 (6 bases). Germline CDR1 reads MRHNA; CDR2 reads SNTAGT. V was cut by 2 bases and J by 8 bases, with 6 bases left in between. The CDR3 covers 11 residues. This CDR3 reads CASSDGGGYTF. The CDR3 DNA reads as TGTGCCAGCAGTGACGGGGGCGGCTACACCTTC.